Listed below are T cell receptor beta chains from one sample, sequenced in a study of T cell responses to AZD1222 COVID-19 vaccine. Produced via immunoSEQ multiplex PCR; TCRdb's table is partial and in-frame only. The sample records 55,000 to 65,000 clones, approximately 85% being singletons. Sequences were derived from peripheral blood, sampled on day 0 of AZD1222 vaccination. These receptors all stem from an adult in good health. Both conserved end residues are part of each CDR3. The D gene is left open where the match is weak. Expanded clones are given a class, and other clones once, few, many or no size at all.

v_call	d_call	j_call	clone_size	cdr3_aa	cdr3_nt
TRBV28	NA	TRBJ2-5	NA	CASRGTEKRETQYF	TGTGCCAGCAGGGGGACGGAAAAGAGGGAGACCCAGTACTTC
TRBV6-4	NA	TRBJ1-5	NA	CASSHSNSNQPQHF	TGTGCCAGCAGTCACTCGAATAGCAATCAGCCCCAGCATTTT
TRBV19	NA	TRBJ1-2	NA	CASSLPGSGYTF	TGTGCCAGTAGTCTTCCGGGCTCTGGCTACACCTTC
TRBV6-1	NA	TRBJ1-1	few	CASSEASWTIVGDTEAFF	TGTGCCAGCAGTGAAGCATCCTGGACAATCGTTGGGGACACTGAAGCTTTCTTT
TRBV6-5	NA	TRBJ1-1	NA	CASRQGVTEAFF	TGTGCCAGCAGGCAGGGCGTAACTGAAGCTTTCTTT
TRBV6-5	NA	TRBJ1-1	NA	CASSYSAVGYTEAFF	TGTGCCAGCAGTTACTCGGCGGTCGGTTACACTGAAGCTTTCTTT
TRBV30	NA	TRBJ1-2	NA	CAWSGGPLMRDGYTF	TGTGCCTGGAGTGGGGGGCCGCTTATGAGGGATGGCTACACCTTC
TRBV25-1	NA	TRBJ2-3	NA	CASSTDRPPPTQYF	TGTGCCAGCAGTACGGACAGACCACCTCCTACGCAGTATTTT
TRBV28	NA	TRBJ1-2	NA	CASRQPGPNIGYTF	TGTGCCAGCAGACAACCGGGACCGAATATTGGCTACACCTTC
TRBV5-1	NA	TRBJ1-1	NA	CASSPSLSVNTEAFF	TGCGCCAGCAGCCCTAGCCTATCTGTGAACACTGAAGCTTTCTTT
TRBV7-3	TRBD2	TRBJ2-3	NA	CASSYRTSGGAGATQYF	TGTGCCAGCAGTTATAGGACTAGCGGGGGGGCCGGAGCTACGCAGTATTTT
TRBV3-1/TRBV3-2	NA	TRBJ1-5	NA	CASSHEDQPQHF	TGTGCCAGCAGCCACGAGGATCAGCCCCAGCATTTT
TRBV7-9	NA	TRBJ2-2	once	CGGGRNTGELFF	TGTGGTGGTGGCAGAAACACCGGGGAGCTGTTTTTT
TRBV5-1	TRBD1	TRBJ1-2	NA	CASSLEGGPAYGYTF	TGCGCCAGCAGCTTGGAAGGGGGCCCCGCCTATGGCTACACCTTC
TRBV28	TRBD1	TRBJ1-2	few	CASTRTGGYGYTF	TGTGCCAGCACCAGGACAGGGGGATATGGCTACACCTTC
TRBV6-5	NA	TRBJ1-2	NA	CASSYPMGVDYGYTF	TGTGCCAGCAGTTACCCCATGGGGGTGGACTATGGCTACACCTTC
TRBV7-3	TRBD2	TRBJ2-5	once	CASSQQLAGGPETQYF	TGTGCCAGCAGCCAGCAACTAGCGGGGGGGCCAGAGACCCAGTACTTC
TRBV14	NA	TRBJ1-3	NA	CASSPVSGNTIYF	TGTGCCAGCAGCCCGGTCTCTGGAAACACCATATATTTT
TRBV20-1	NA	TRBJ1-6	NA	CSASKPIDNSPLHF	TGCAGTGCTAGTAAACCGATCGATAATTCACCCCTCCACTTT
TRBV6-2/TRBV6-3	NA	TRBJ1-5	NA	CASSSGGNQPQHF	TGTGCCAGCAGCTCGGGAGGTAATCAGCCCCAGCATTTT
TRBV5-1	NA	TRBJ1-1	NA	CASSSPGGVRAFF	TGCGCCAGCAGCTCCCCGGGAGGGGTTAGAGCTTTCTTT
TRBV6-5	NA	TRBJ1-5	few	CASSYGRNQPQHF	TGTGCCAGCAGTTACGGCCGCAATCAGCCCCAGCATTTT
TRBV20-1	NA	TRBJ1-2	once	CSARGGWGYTF	TGCAGTGCTAGGGGGGGATGGGGCTACACCTTC
TRBV9	NA	TRBJ1-1	NA	CASSSSLGSEAFF	TGTGCCAGCAGCTCAAGTCTGGGTTCTGAAGCTTTCTTT
TRBV5-4	NA	TRBJ1-2	NA	CASSQILRGYTF	TGTGCCAGCAGCCAAATTTTGAGGGGCTACACCTTC
TRBV6-1	TRBD1	TRBJ2-7	NA	CASSATTGTGFTYEQYF	TGTGCCAGCAGTGCCACTACCGGGACAGGGTTCACCTACGAGCAGTACTTC
TRBV2	NA	TRBJ1-6	NA	CASNRQQFADSPLHF	TGTGCCAGCAACCGACAGCAATTCGCGGATTCACCCCTCCACTTT
TRBV5-6	NA	TRBJ2-7	NA	CASSLVGRSYEQYF	TGTGCCAGCAGCTTGGTAGGCAGATCCTACGAGCAGTACTTC
TRBV27	NA	TRBJ1-6	NA	CASSLSPGSSNSPLHF	TGTGCCAGCAGTTTAAGTCCGGGGAGTAGCAATTCACCCCTCCACTTT
TRBV9	TRBD1	TRBJ1-4	NA	CASSAGQGTEKLFF	TGTGCCAGCAGCGCTGGACAGGGGACCGAAAAACTGTTTTTT
TRBV30	NA	TRBJ1-5	NA	CAWSPGLLKPQHF	TGTGCCTGGAGTCCCGGCCTCCTTAAGCCCCAGCATTTT
TRBV5-8	TRBD1	TRBJ2-2	once	CASSFRRTGATGELFF	TGTGCCAGCAGCTTTCGCCGGACAGGGGCTACCGGGGAGCTGTTTTTT
TRBV20-1	NA	TRBJ2-3	NA	CSARGIGEQYF	TGCAGTGCTAGGGGGATTGGGGAGCAGTATTTT
TRBV5-1	TRBD1	TRBJ2-1	NA	CASSLGDRAGYNEQFF	TGCGCCAGCAGCTTGGGCGACAGGGCCGGGTACAATGAGCAGTTCTTC
TRBV27	TRBD1	TRBJ2-3	NA	CASTEIRGLMGTDTQYF	TGTGCCAGCACGGAGATAAGGGGGCTAATGGGAACAGATACGCAGTATTTT
TRBV6-5	NA	TRBJ1-3	NA	CASSIMDSGNTIYF	TGTGCCAGCAGTATAATGGATTCTGGAAACACCATATATTTT
TRBV4-1	TRBD1	TRBJ2-3	NA	CASSQSARGSTDTQYF	TGCGCCAGCAGCCAGTCAGCCAGGGGGAGCACAGATACGCAGTATTTT
TRBV5-4	NA	TRBJ2-7	NA	CASSRWTAYEQYF	TGTGCCAGCAGCCGCTGGACAGCCTACGAGCAGTACTTC
TRBV29-1	NA	TRBJ1-6	NA	CSVGAGYNSPLHF	TGCAGCGTTGGGGCAGGGTATAATTCACCCCTCCACTTT
TRBV7-7	TRBD2	TRBJ2-5	NA	CASSLGGRGGQSETQYF	TGTGCTAGCAGCTTAGGGGGGCGCGGGGGGCAATCGGAGACCCAGTACTTC
TRBV11-2	TRBD1	TRBJ1-4	NA	CASSPGVRQGAEKLFF	TGTGCCAGCAGCCCAGGGGTGAGACAGGGAGCTGAAAAACTGTTTTTT
TRBV9	NA	TRBJ1-3	NA	CASSAEGLGASGSGNTIYF	TGTGCCAGCAGCGCCGAAGGGTTGGGGGCCTCAGGCTCTGGAAACACCATATATTTT
TRBV3-1/TRBV3-2	TRBD2	TRBJ2-2	NA	CASSQAPSGVPGELFF	TGTGCCAGCAGCCAAGCACCTAGCGGGGTCCCCGGGGAGCTGTTTTTT
TRBV5-1	TRBD2	TRBJ2-5	NA	CASSSGLAVAGETQYF	TGCGCCAGCAGCTCGGGACTAGCGGTGGCAGGGGAGACCCAGTACTTC
TRBV6-5	NA	TRBJ1-1	NA	CASTPRGGNTEAFF	TGTGCCAGCACCCCGAGGGGTGGGAACACTGAAGCTTTCTTT
TRBV27	NA	TRBJ1-2	NA	CASSLSWGTNGYTF	TGTGCCAGCAGTTTATCATGGGGCACGAATGGCTACACCTTC
TRBV5-1	NA	TRBJ1-5	NA	CASSLGVTAGNQPQHF	TGCGCCAGCAGCTTGGGGGTCACCGCGGGCAATCAGCCCCAGCATTTT
TRBV19	NA	TRBJ1-2	NA	CASSIGQLDWGYTF	TGTGCCAGTAGTATAGGACAACTGGACTGGGGCTACACCTTC
TRBV20-1	NA	TRBJ1-2	NA	CSASGGRVNYGYTF	TGCAGTGCAAGTGGTGGCAGGGTGAACTATGGCTACACCTTC
TRBV20-1	NA	TRBJ2-5	NA	CSASVTSGETQYF	TGCAGTGCTAGTGTGACTAGTGGAGAGACCCAGTACTTC
TRBV5-6	NA	TRBJ1-1	NA	CASSLGVSGGLSTEAFF	TGTGCCAGCAGCTTGGGCGTGTCGGGGGGCTTAAGCACTGAAGCTTTCTTT
TRBV6-5	TRBD1	TRBJ2-7	NA	CASSLGQGRDEQYF	TGTGCCAGCAGCCTGGGACAGGGGCGGGACGAGCAGTACTTC
TRBV7-9	NA	TRBJ2-2	few	CASSLTSSLGTGELFF	TGTGCCAGCAGCTTAACTTCTAGCCTCGGAACCGGGGAGCTGTTTTTT
TRBV27	TRBD2	TRBJ2-5	NA	CASTKSGEGETQYF	TGTGCCAGCACCAAAAGCGGGGAAGGGGAGACCCAGTACTTC
TRBV3-1/TRBV3-2	TRBD1	TRBJ1-2	NA	CASSPWTGAAGYTF	TGTGCCAGCAGCCCTTGGACAGGGGCCGCTGGCTACACCTTC